Listed below are T cell receptor beta chains from one sample, sequenced in a study of cytomegalovirus exposure and HLA in healthy donors. Measured with immunoSEQ multiplex PCR; TCRdb has only the in-frame clones, and not every one. This sample has about 150,000 clones; roughly 84% occur once, and the top ten carry more than 2%. The source material was PBMCs. All receptors come from a boy aged 2 to 10 in good health and CMV-seronegative. CDR3s include the opening cysteine and the closing phenylalanine or tryptophan. The D gene is left open where the match is weak. Clone size is stated in some rows and not others, as once, few, many or a class when expanded.

TRBV5-6	-	TRBJ1-1	-	TGTGCCAGCAGCGTCCTCCGGGGGAACACTGAAGCTTTCTTT	CASSVLRGNTEAFF
TRBV2	few	TRBJ2-3	-	TGTGCCAGCAGTGAGTACACAGATACGCAGTATTTT	CASSEYTDTQYF
TRBV29-1	-	TRBJ1-2	-	TGCAGCGTTGACCAGGGAGGCTACACCTTC	CSVDQGGYTF
TRBV7-9	-	TRBJ1-1	-	TGTGCCAGCAGCCGAAATTCAGGGAGGGGGACTGAAGCTTTCTTT	CASSRNSGRGTEAFF
TRBV7-3	-	TRBJ1-2	TRBD1	TGTGCCAGCAGCTCCCGAGGGACAGGGGATTATAGAAGCTATGGCTACACCTTC	CASSSRGTGDYRSYGYTF
TRBV27	few	TRBJ1-1	-	TGTGCCAGCAGGGTGGACAAGAACACTGAAGCTTTCTTT	CASRVDKNTEAFF
TRBV5-5	once	TRBJ1-2	TRBD1	TGTGCCAGCAGCAGCCACTCGGGGACAGAATATGGCTACACCTTC	CASSSHSGTEYGYTF
TRBV13	-	TRBJ2-7	TRBD1	TGTGCCAGCAGGTACTTCGGGGACAGTGCTGAGGAGCAGTACTTC	CASRYFGDSAEEQYF
TRBV7-2	-	TRBJ2-7	-	TGTGCCAGCAGCTTGAGCTCCTACGAGCAGTACTTC	CASSLSSYEQYF
TRBV28	-	TRBJ2-5	-	TGTGCCAGCAGTTTAGGGTTAGCAGCCCAAGAGACCCAGTACTTC	CASSLGLAAQETQYF
TRBV10-3	-	TRBJ1-1	TRBD1	TGTGCCATCAGTGAGACAGGGGGCTACACTGAAGCTTTCTTT	CAISETGGYTEAFF
TRBV5-8	-	TRBJ2-1	-	TGTGCCAGCAGCTTTTTGGGACTTGCCTACAATGAGCAGTTCTTC	CASSFLGLAYNEQFF
TRBV18	-	TRBJ2-7	TRBD1	TGTGCCAGCTCACCCCTAACGACAGGGGGCCCTAGCTCCTACGAGCAGTACTTC	CASSPLTTGGPSSYEQYF
TRBV7-3	-	TRBJ2-1	TRBD2	TGTGCCAGCAGCGCCCTTGGGACTAGCGGGAGTCGTGAGCAGTTCTTC	CASSALGTSGSREQFF
TRBV5-1	-	TRBJ2-7	TRBD1	TGCGCCAGCAGCTACCTGGCTCCGGGACAGGGGACGTACGAGCAGTACTTC	CASSYLAPGQGTYEQYF
TRBV5-1	-	TRBJ1-2	-	TGCGCCAGCAGCTTGCGGGACACCCGGGCTGGCTACACCTTC	CASSLRDTRAGYTF
TRBV7-3	-	TRBJ1-1	TRBD1	TGTGCCAGCAGCTTAACGCCGGGACAGGCGACTGAAGCTTTCTTT	CASSLTPGQATEAFF
TRBV7-2	-	TRBJ2-7	TRBD2	TGTGCCAGCAGCCTACGGGGGACTAGCGGGGGATGGGGGCAGTACTTC	CASSLRGTSGGWGQYF
TRBV28	-	TRBJ2-1	TRBD2	TGTGCCAGCAGTCACGGACTAGCCGCGCCTAATGAGCAGTTCTTC	CASSHGLAAPNEQFF
TRBV6-6	-	TRBJ2-2	-	TGTGCCAGCACGCGAGGGCGTACCGGGGAGCTGTTTTTT	CASTRGRTGELFF
TRBV7-7	-	TRBJ2-2	TRBD2	TGTGCCAGCAGCTTAAGTCTCGGGGGGGGTGCCGGGGAGCTGTTTTTT	CASSLSLGGGAGELFF
TRBV10-1	once	TRBJ2-2	TRBD2	TGCGCCAGCAGTGCCCTAGCGGGAGGTCCCCCCGGGGAGCTGTTTTTT	CASSALAGGPPGELFF
TRBV2	-	TRBJ1-1	-	TGTGCCAGCAGAACACTCCCCCCTGGAGGTATGAACACTGAAGCTTTCTTT	CASRTLPPGGMNTEAFF
TRBV6-6	-	TRBJ2-7	TRBD1	TGTGCCAGCAGGATGACCACAGGGGCCTACGAGCAGTACTTC	CASRMTTGAYEQYF
TRBV10-3	few	TRBJ2-1	-	TGTGCCATCAGTGACGGCTCTGGGAAGCGGGCCCACAATGAGCAGTTCTTC	CAISDGSGKRAHNEQFF
TRBV7-3	-	TRBJ2-1	TRBD2	TGTGCCAGCAGCTCGAGGACTAGCGGAGAACTCCAGTTCTTC	CASSSRTSGELQFF
TRBV5-8	-	TRBJ1-5	TRBD1	TGTGCCAGCACCGAAGGACAGGGGGTGAGTCAGCCCCAGCATTTT	CASTEGQGVSQPQHF
TRBV27	-	TRBJ1-2	-	TGTGCCAGCAGTTTACTGGCTGGGGCCCTTTGGTATGGCTACACCTTC	CASSLLAGALWYGYTF
TRBV19	once	TRBJ1-5	-	TGTGCCAGTAGTATAAGGGAGAGGACCCAGCATTTT	CASSIRERTQHF
TRBV11-2	-	TRBJ2-7	-	TGTGCCAGCAGCAGTGCCCCAGGGGACTACGAGCAGTACTTC	CASSSAPGDYEQYF
TRBV4-1	-	TRBJ1-1	TRBD1	TGCGCCAGCAGCCAAGCCAACAGGGGGACTGAAGCTTTCTTT	CASSQANRGTEAFF
TRBV6-5	-	TRBJ2-7	-	TGTGCCAGCAGTTACAAGACTACCGTGGTTAGGGAGCAGTACTTC	CASSYKTTVVREQYF
TRBV19	-	TRBJ2-3	TRBD2	TGTGCCAGCCGGCGGGGGGCCTACACAGATACGCAGTATTTT	CASRRGAYTDTQYF